This T cell receptor beta chain was captured by sequencing in a study of blood T cell repertoires in COVID-19. Original methodology: Reference gene primer amplification gave nucleated cell count estimates. Assay used: immunoSEQ multiplex PCR; TCRdb lists only in-frame clones, some missing. V and J calls and clone size are given by that table; D and trimming were obtained from the DNA. The sample contains some 150,000 clones, roughly 80% of which appear only once. The sequence was obtained from a woman aged 55-70 years with acute or convalescent COVID-19. Input material: peripheral blood.

The CDR3 DNA follows: TGCGCCAGCAGCAGGACAGGGGGCCCTACTGAAGCTTTCTTT. It is translated as CASSRTGGPTEAFF. This chain connects TRBV10-1 to TRBJ1-1; 11 nucleotides agree with TRBD1. Germline V gene data show CDR1 as WNHNN and CDR2 as SYGVQD (reference sequence). The V and J ends lost 6 bases and 5 bases, in that order; junction bases with no gene match: 5. This CDR3 comprises 14 residues.